The 27 T cell receptor beta chains presented below share a single source sample, sequenced in a study of identical twins. Using its own MiXCR run on the 5' RACE reads, TCRdb lists one record per CDR3 protein. The table records around 1.7 million distinct CDR3 sequences, around 33% of them present only once. Sequenced material: cord blood. Source of these receptors: a newborn girl in good health.

A few counts support this clonotype. V usage is TRBV29-1 and J usage is TRBJ2-6; D remains unclear. Germline loops: CDR1 SQVTM, CDR2 ANQGSEA. This CDR3 comprises 13 residues. Deletions cut 7 bases from V and 0 bases from J, with 7 bases between. This chain's CDR3 is CSAVPSGANVLTF. The CDR3 DNA sequence: TGCAGCGCCGTCCCCTCTGGGGCCAACGTCCTGACTTTC.

The sample holds a few counts of this clonotype. The CDR3 DNA reads as TGTGCCAGCAGTTTAACCCTAGCGGGGACCGGGGAGCTGTTTTTT. Amino acids: CASSLTLAGTGELFF. This chain links TRBV12-3 or TRBV12-4 with TRBJ2-2; TRBD2 agrees at 9 bases. With V trimmed by 2 bases and J by 5 bases, 3 bases remained unmatched. The CDR3 is 15 amino acids.

The chain couples TRBV29-1 to TRBJ2-1; unclear D gene. The DNA end is more similar to TRBJ2-7, so the J call may be wrong. The CDR3 is made up of 12 amino acids. Germline lookup yields CDR1 SQVTM and CDR2 ANQGSEA. CDR3 nucleotides: TGCAGCGTAGAAAGCTCCTACAATGAGCAGTACTTC. It is translated as CSVESSYNEQYF.

This clonotype occurred a few times. The gene calls are TRBV12-3 or TRBV12-4 and TRBJ2-7; TRBD1 aligns across 9 bases. This CDR3 region has 13 residues. Trimming removed 7 bases from V and 5 bases from J; junction bases left unmatched: 6. In DNA, the CDR3 is TGTGCCAGCAACCTAGGACAGGGGCACGAGCAGTACTTC. Amino acid sequence: CASNLGQGHEQYF.

This chain joins TRBV20-1 and TRBJ2-4; 15 nucleotides match TRBD2. Germline assignment: CDR1 DFQATT and CDR2 SNEGSKA (reference sequence). Losses at the gene ends were 5 bases for V and 0 bases for J; bases not matched to a gene: 2. The CDR3 is made up of 16 amino acids. The CDR3 spells CSAGGLAGGAKNIQYF. The CDR3 DNA reads TGCAGTGCTGGGGGACTAGCGGGGGGAGCCAAAAACATTCAGTACTTC.

The genes are TRBV4-1 and TRBJ1-4, with TRBD1 matching 7 bases. Unmatched junction bases numbered 9, after V lost 4 bases and J lost 1 base. CDR1 and CDR2 (germline): MGHRA, YSYEKL. The CDR3 has 17 residues. CDR3 sequence: CASSPAGGRGTNEKLFF. In nucleotides, the CDR3 is TGCGCCAGCAGCCCCGCAGGGGGGAGAGGAACTAATGAAAAACTGTTTTTT.

The genes are TRBV13 and TRBJ2-5; D may be TRBD2 (5 bases). The CDR3 totals 12 residues. Trimming left V 5 bases short and J 11 bases short, with 15 bases between. CDR1 and CDR2 (germline): PRHDT, FYEKMQ (reference sequence). The CDR3 coding sequence is TGTGCCAGCAGCCCCGTCCGGGATGAGCAGTACTTC. Translating it yields CASSPVRDEQYF.

The rearrangement uses TRBV20-1 and TRBJ2-4; 10 bases line up with TRBD1. There are 16 residues in the CDR3. Looked up from germline, CDR1 is DFQATT and CDR2 is SNEGSKA (reference sequence). The CDR3 coding sequence is TGCGAGCGTCAGGACAGGGGGGACTTAGCCAAAAACATTCAGTACTTC. It is translated as CERQDRGDLAKNIQYF.

The chain has TRBV12-3 or TRBV12-4 and TRBJ2-7, with a tentative D call TRBD2 (5 bases). CDR3 length: 14 amino acids. V dropped 4 bases and J dropped 3 bases, with 13 bases sitting between them. In DNA, the CDR3 is TGTGCCAGCAGTTCCCCTTGGGAGATCTACGAGCAGTACTTC. It specifies CASSSPWEIYEQYF.

The chain uses TRBV7-2 and TRBJ1-3; maybe TRBD1 (5 bases). The CDR3 sequence is 15 residues long. Trimming took 1 base from V and 0 from J, leaving 7 bases between them. CDR1 is SGHTA and CDR2 is FQGNSA in the germline V gene. CDR3 bases: TGTGCCAGCAGCTTAGTGGACAACTCTGGAAACACCATATATTTT. Residues: CASSLVDNSGNTIYF.

This clonotype showed up many times. This chain links TRBV11-2 with TRBJ1-4; D might be TRBD1 (6 bases). Trimming pared 5 bases from V and 10 bases from J, leaving 17 bases between. CDR3 length: 14 residues. The germline gives CDR1 SGHAT, CDR2 FQNNGV. The CDR3 sequence: CASSRNREMGKLFF. For the CDR3, the DNA is TGTGCCAGCAGCCGTAACAGGGAAATGGGAAAACTGTTTTTT.

The V gene is TRBV20-1, the J gene TRBJ2-1; D call uncertain. The CDR3 spans 14 residues. V shed 6 bases and J shed 2 bases, with 14 bases lying between them. Germline V gene data show CDR1 as DFQATT and CDR2 as SNEGSKA (reference sequence). The CDR3: CSARTRTAYNEQFF. The CDR3 DNA sequence: TGCAGTGCCAGAACCCGGACCGCCTACAATGAGCAGTTCTTC.

The CDR3 DNA is TGCGCCAGCAGCCGGGGGGAACAGGGCGGCGAGCAGTACTTC. Its protein product is CASSRGEQGGEQYF. V gene TRBV5-1 combines with J gene TRBJ2-1; the D gene is possibly TRBD2 (7 bases). Matching the DNA end better, TRBJ2-7 makes the J call doubtful. Germline V gene data show CDR1 as SGHRS and CDR2 as YFSETQ. CDR3 size: 14 residues.

This rearrangement joins TRBV4-1 to TRBJ2-5; TRBD2 matches 9 bases. Germline V gene lookup returns CDR1 MGHRA and CDR2 YSYEKL. V gave up 1 base and J gave up 4 bases; unmatched junction bases: 4. The length of the CDR3 is 15 residues. The CDR3 region is CASSQGTSARETQYF. CDR3 nucleotides: TGCGCCAGCAGCCAAGGGACTAGCGCTCGAGAGACCCAGTACTTC.

A remark on this clonotype: Its ends do not fully match the called genes, so a read error is possible. This chain links TRBV3-1 with TRBJ2-1; TRBD1 might be the D (5 bases). CDR1 is LGHDT and CDR2 is YNNKEL in the germline V gene (reference sequence). This CDR3 region has 13 residues. For the CDR3, the DNA is TGTGCCAGCAGCCTCGTAGAGGACAATGTGCAGTTCTTC. This translates into CASSLVEDNVQFF.

The rearrangement uses TRBV20-1 and TRBJ2-7, with TRBD2 matching 13 bases. With V trimmed by 3 bases and J by 6 bases, 5 bases remained unmatched. This CDR3 is 14 amino acids long. Germline V lookup: CDR1 DFQATT, CDR2 SNEGSKA (reference sequence). CDR3 nucleotide sequence: TGCAGTGCTAGGCGACGGACTAGCGGGAGCGAGCAGTACTTC. Its translation is CSARRRTSGSEQYF.

This chain joins TRBV10-3 and TRBJ1-4, with 8 positions matching TRBD1. Germline V gene data show CDR1 as ENHRY and CDR2 as SYGVKD. The CDR3 is 16 amino acids. The V segment lost 0 bases and the J segment 11 bases; nucleotides outside the gene matches: 11. CDR3 sequence reads: CAISESIIQGARKLFF. CDR3 nucleotide sequence: TGTGCCATCAGTGAGTCGATCATCCAGGGGGCGAGGAAACTGTTTTTT.

The V and J genes are TRBV11-2 and TRBJ1-6, with D unclear. Trimming took 5 bases from V and 0 from J, leaving 11 bases between them. The CDR3 covers 16 residues. Germline V lookup: CDR1 SGHAT, CDR2 FQNNGV. The CDR3 protein is CASSPVATSYNSPLHF. CDR3 DNA sequence: TGTGCCAGCAGCCCCGTGGCCACCTCCTATAATTCACCCCTCCACTTT.

The gene calls are TRBV9 and TRBJ1-1, with D uncertain. From germline, CDR1 is SGDLS and CDR2 YYNGEE. This CDR3 has 15 amino acids. Trimming cost V 1 base and J 4 bases, with 14 bases left between them. The CDR3 sequence is CASSVRSRPGTEAFF. The CDR3 coding sequence is TGTGCCAGCAGCGTACGGTCTCGGCCGGGCACTGAAGCTTTCTTT.

V is TRBV12-3 or TRBV12-4 and J is TRBJ1-1, with D possibly matching TRBD1 (6 bases). This CDR3 comprises 15 residues. V dropped 2 bases and J dropped 6 bases, with 16 bases sitting between them. Written as DNA, the CDR3 is TGTGCCAGCAGTTTACTCCCGGGGGCGCCGGCTGAAGCTTTCTTT. It translates to CASSLLPGAPAEAFF.

This clonotype appeared a few times. The chain couples TRBV7-2 to TRBJ1-1, with a weak D call TRBD1 (6 bases). The V gene lost 10 bases and the J gene lost 5 bases, with 17 bases spanning the gap. CDR1 and CDR2 (germline): SGHTA, FQGNSA. This CDR3 region has 13 residues. The CDR3 bases are TGTGCCACCACAGGGATGGTTAGGACTGAAGCTTTCTTT. Translation: CATTGMVRTEAFF.

V is TRBV25-1 and J is TRBJ1-1; a possible D gene is TRBD1 (6 bases). The V gene's germline CDR1 is MGHDK and CDR2 SYGVNS. CDR3 length: 15 amino acids. Trimming removed 1 base at V and 4 bases at J, with 13 bases between. The CDR3 protein is CASSESRGPTTEAFF. CDR3 bases: TGTGCCAGCAGTGAATCCAGGGGCCCCACCACTGAAGCTTTCTTT.

This clonotype was detected only a few times. The chain couples TRBV6-6 to TRBJ1-1; 7 bases match TRBD1. Looked up from germline, CDR1 is MNHNY and CDR2 is SVGAGI (reference sequence). The CDR3 covers 15 residues. The trim removed 7 bases at V and 1 base at J, leaving 9 bases unmatched. CDR3 amino acids: CASKNRTGGNTEAFF. CDR3 coding DNA: TGTGCCAGCAAAAACCGGACAGGAGGGAACACTGAAGCTTTCTTT.

This clonotype was counted ten times or more. The rearrangement uses TRBV11-1 and TRBJ2-3, with 9 bases matching TRBD2. Trimming removed 2 bases from V and 4 bases from J; junction bases left unmatched: 4. There are 15 residues in the CDR3. Per germline, CDR1 SGHAT and CDR2 FQDESV (reference sequence). CDR3: CASSLRTSVPDTQYF. CDR3 in DNA: TGTGCCAGCAGCTTAAGGACTAGCGTCCCAGATACGCAGTATTTT.

This clonotype came up a few times. The rearrangement links TRBV5-1 to TRBJ2-5; D gene uncertain. Trimming removed 2 bases from V and 1 base from J, with 9 bases in between. From germline, CDR1 is SGHRS and CDR2 YFSETQ. The CDR3 length is 14 residues. The CDR3: CASSFMVGQETQYF. For the CDR3, the DNA is TGCGCCAGCAGCTTCATGGTGGGCCAAGAGACCCAGTACTTC.

Concerning this clonotype itself: Since a much larger clone is just one base distant, this may be a read error. V is TRBV27 and J is TRBJ1-5; D is unresolved. Germline V gene sequence: CDR1 MNHEY, CDR2 SMNVEV (reference sequence). The CDR3 is 13 amino acids. Trimming stripped 2 bases from V and 4 bases from J, with 6 bases between. The CDR3 spells CASSLGWNQPQHF. CDR3 DNA: TGTGCCAGCAGTTTAGGGTGGAATCAGCCCCAGCATTTT.

This clonotype showed up just once. The rearrangement uses TRBV12-3 or TRBV12-4 and TRBJ2-4, with D hard to call. The end of the DNA aligns better with TRBJ2-7, so the J call may be wrong. The CDR3 contains 12 residues. The CDR3 protein is CASSLVIYEQYF. For the CDR3, the DNA is TGTGCCAGCAGTTTAGTAATCTACGAGCAGTACTTC.